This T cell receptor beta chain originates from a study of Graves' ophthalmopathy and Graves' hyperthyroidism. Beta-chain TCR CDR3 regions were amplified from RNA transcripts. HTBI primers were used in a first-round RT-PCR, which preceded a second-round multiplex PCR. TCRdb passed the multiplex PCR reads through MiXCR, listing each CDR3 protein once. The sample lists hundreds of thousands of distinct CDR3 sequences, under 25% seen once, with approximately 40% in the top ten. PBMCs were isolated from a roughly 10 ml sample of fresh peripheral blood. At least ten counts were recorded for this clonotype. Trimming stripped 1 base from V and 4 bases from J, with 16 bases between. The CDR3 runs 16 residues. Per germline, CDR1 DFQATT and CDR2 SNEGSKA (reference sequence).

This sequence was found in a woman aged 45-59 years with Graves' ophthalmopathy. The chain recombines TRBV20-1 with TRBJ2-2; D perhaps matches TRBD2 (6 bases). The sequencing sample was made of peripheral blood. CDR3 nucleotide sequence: TGCAGTGCTAGAGCTGGGCGGGGCCCGGGCACCGGGGAGCTGTTTTTT. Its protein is CSARAGRGPGTGELFF.